The subject of this entry is one TCR beta chain. Authors' analysis steps: How many nucleated cells were present was estimated from reference gene primer amplification. TCRdb's table, derived via immunoSEQ multiplex PCR, lists solely in-frame clones and lacks some. V, J and clone size were drawn from that table, and D and trimming were deduced from the DNA. The sample lists 240,000 or so clones, roughly 80% occurring once. This specimen belongs to a study of blood T cell repertoires in COVID-19. Germline V gene data show CDR1 as MNHEY and CDR2 as SVGAGI. The CDR3 is 14 amino acids. V dropped 0 bases and J dropped 5 bases, with 10 bases sitting between them.

What was sequenced was peripheral blood. This receptor was identified in a young woman with acute or convalescent COVID-19. V gene TRBV6-5 combines with J gene TRBJ1-1, with D possibly being TRBD1 (6 bases). CDR3 sequence: CASSYSGTLTEAFF. DNA for the CDR3: TGTGCCAGCAGTTACTCCGGGACATTGACTGAAGCTTTCTTT.